This TCR beta chain was sequenced for a study of CD8+CD57+ T cells in acquired aplastic anemia. Study as a whole: Across the sorted CD4+ and CD8+ cells, DNA amounts averaged approximately 3 ug.

Concerning this clonotype itself: Its antigen is not known.

Flow cytometry had shown expanded CD8+CD57+ cells in the patients chosen for sequencing. Overall study findings and caveats: CD8+ Simpson's diversity in patients was not significantly different from that in controls.

Investigators profiled TCR beta VDJ and CDR3 from genomic DNA template. A single record per CDR3 protein comes from TCRdb applying MiXCR to the reads. The repertoire includes about 200,000 distinct CDR3 sequences, roughly 60% of them detected once, and about 60% sits in the top ten. The CDR3 sequence is 16 residues long. V was clipped by 9 bases and J by 0 bases, with 18 bases between them. Per germline, CDR1 LNHDA and CDR2 SQIVND (reference sequence). The V and J genes are TRBV19 and TRBJ1-3; TRBD1 is a possible D gene (6 bases). The specimen sequenced was sorted CD4+, CD8+, or CD8+CD57+ T cells (not recorded which) from PBMCs. The sequence came from a human donor with aplastic anemia. The CDR3 is CASRPGTMSSGNTIYF. The DNA for the CDR3 is TGTGCCAGCAGACCCGGGACAATGAGCTCTGGAAACACCATATATTTT.